These 21 T cell receptor beta chains were sequenced from one sample in a study of human T cells and chemical hapten exposure. Each CDR3 protein is one row after TCRdb ran MiXCR on the RACE reads. Here the sample spans some 110,000 distinct CDR3 sequences, 30% to 35% being singletons. Stated time point: patch test 3, about 24 weeks after DPC sensitization. Treatment meaning: therapeutic diphenylcyclopropenone sensitization with weekly scalp DPC. The sample was whole blood, taken in connection with sensitization to the hapten diphenylcyclopropenone (DPC). The receptors originated from a man between 35 and 55 years old with alopecia areata. Some clones in this sample may be carry-over from other donors' samples.

The table lists this clonotype with a few counts. The J gene is TRBJ2-5, the V gene TRBV7-2; TRBD2 aligns across 9 bases. The CDR3 has 14 amino acids. From germline, CDR1 is SGHTA and CDR2 FQGNSA. The CDR3 here is CASRRRASGKTQYF. CDR3 in DNA: TGTGCATCCAGACGACGGGCTAGCGGGAAGACCCAGTACTTC.

In its sample, this clonotype was seen a few times. The gene calls are TRBV20-1 and TRBJ1-3; D perhaps matches TRBD1 (5 bases). The V end was cut by 1 base, the J end by 3 bases, with 10 bases between. CDR3 length: 14 amino acids. CDR1 is DFQATT and CDR2 is SNEGSKA in the germline V gene (reference sequence). The CDR3 DNA follows: TGCAGTGCTAGAGTGGGGGGTAGTGGAAACACCATATATTTT. It yields the protein CSARVGGSGNTIYF.

V and J are TRBV29-1 and TRBJ1-3; the match to TRBD1 covers 7 bases. The CDR3 has 16 amino acids. CDR1 and CDR2 (germline): SQVTM, ANQGSEA. With V trimmed by 1 base and J by 0 bases, 6 bases remained unmatched. CDR3 coding DNA: TGCAGCGTTGAAGTTCGGACAGGTTTCTCTGGAAACACCATATATTTT. It specifies CSVEVRTGFSGNTIYF.

The V gene is TRBV7-8, the J gene TRBJ1-3; D is uncertain. CDR1 is SGHVS, CDR2 FQNEAQ, per germline. The CDR3 consists of 15 residues. Trimming shortened V by 5 bases and J by 0 bases, and 11 bases separated the two germline ends. The CDR3 here is CASSLESSSGNTIYF. The DNA for the CDR3 is TGTGCCAGCAGCCTAGAGAGCAGCTCTGGAAACACCATATATTTT.

This clonotype was seen more than once but under ten times. V gene TRBV30 combines with J gene TRBJ2-3, with 7 positions matching TRBD1. The CDR3 is made up of 13 amino acids. Germline V lookup: CDR1 GTSNPN, CDR2 SVGIG (reference sequence). V was pared by 1 base and J by 6 bases, with 4 bases of the junction left unmatched. CDR3 sequence reads: CAWSAKDRDTQYF. DNA of the CDR3: TGTGCCTGGAGTGCCAAGGACAGGGATACGCAGTATTTT.

This clonotype was seen a few times. The rearrangement joins TRBV5-5 to TRBJ1-5; D uncertain. CDR3 size: 14 residues. Germline values: CDR1 SGHKS, CDR2 YYEKEE (reference sequence). V dropped 0 bases and J dropped 3 bases, with 7 bases sitting between them. The CDR3 sequence is CASSLGGYNQPQHF. CDR3 nucleotides: TGTGCCAGCAGCTTGGGGGGTTACAATCAGCCCCAGCATTTT.

The sample holds a few counts of this clonotype. The chain recombines TRBV5-1 with TRBJ2-1, with D perhaps TRBD1 (5 bases). V gave up 0 bases and J gave up 0 bases, with 7 bases separating them. The CDR3 totals 15 residues. Looked up from germline, CDR1 is SGHRS and CDR2 is YFSETQ. The CDR3 nucleotides read TGCGCCAGCAGCTTGGACAGGAGCTCCTACAATGAGCAGTTCTTC. It is translated as CASSLDRSSYNEQFF.

The chain recombines TRBV20-1 with TRBJ2-5, with a weak D call TRBD1 (5 bases). CDR3 size: 13 residues. From germline, CDR1 is DFQATT and CDR2 SNEGSKA (reference sequence). V was shortened by 6 bases and J by 3 bases, with 14 bases between the two germline ends. The CDR3: CSAVIAREETQYF. The DNA for the CDR3 is TGCAGTGCCGTGATCGCCAGGGAAGAGACCCAGTACTTC.

This clonotype was observed a single time. V gene TRBV7-9 combines with J gene TRBJ1-5; 7 positions agree with TRBD1. V gave up 5 bases and J gave up 1 base; unmatched junction bases: 8. This CDR3 is built from 16 residues. CDR1 and CDR2 from the germline V gene are SEHNR and FQNEAQ (reference sequence). The CDR3, as DNA: TGTGCCAGCAGCCCGTGGACAGGAAGCAGCAATCAGCCCCAGCATTTT. Its translation is CASSPWTGSSNQPQHF.

In its sample, this clonotype was seen a few times. V and J are TRBV6-2 or TRBV6-3 and TRBJ1-2, with D perhaps matching TRBD1 (5 bases). This CDR3 contains 16 residues. Trimming left V 4 bases short and J 7 bases short, with 22 bases between. The germline V gene has CDR1 MNHEY and CDR2 SVGEGT. The CDR3 loop reads CASSFVKHTGTSGYTF. The CDR3 coding sequence is TGTGCCAGCAGTTTTGTTAAGCACACAGGAACGTCTGGCTACACCTTC.

The rearrangement links TRBV18 to TRBJ1-5; D is unresolved. The germline CDR1 and CDR2 sequences are KGHSH and LQKENI. Deletions cut 4 bases from V and 0 bases from J, with 10 bases between. This CDR3 is 15 amino acids long. CDR3 nucleotide sequence: TGTGCCAGCTCACTTGAACAGAATAGCAATCAGCCCCAGCATTTT. It specifies CASSLEQNSNQPQHF. Drawing the rest from reference TRBV18 and TRBJ1-5, the complete variable domain is NAGVMQNPRHLVRRRGQEARLRCSPMKGHSHVYWYRQLPEEGLKFMVYLQKENIIDESGMPKERFSAEFPKEGPSILRIQQVVRGDSAAYFCASSLEQNSNQPQHFGDGTRLSIL.

The chain links TRBV10-3 to TRBJ2-1; 10 nucleotides line up with TRBD2. Germline-derived CDR1 and CDR2 are ENHRY and SYGVKD. J was trimmed by 8 bases and V by 7 bases; bases with no gene match: 8. This CDR3 is 14 amino acids long. The CDR3 bases are TGTGCCATCAAGGTTGGACTAGCGGTCCATGAGCAGTTCTTC. Its translation: CAIKVGLAVHEQFF.

This clonotype has only one observation. The CDR3 reads CASSLSGGQNQPQHF. The CDR3 coding sequence is TGTGCCAGCAGTCTTAGTGGGGGACAAAATCAGCCCCAGCATTTT. V and J are TRBV11-2 and TRBJ1-5; D might be TRBD1 (6 bases). The CDR3 has 15 residues. Germline CDR1 and CDR2: SGHAT and FQNNGV. V was cut by 6 bases and J by 4 bases, with 16 bases left in between.

The chain combines TRBV6-5 with TRBJ2-4, with D tentatively TRBD1 (6 bases). This CDR3 spans 14 amino acids. Germline V gene data show CDR1 as MNHEY and CDR2 as SVGAGI. V gave up 4 bases and J gave up 1 base, with 8 bases separating them. CDR3: CASSSTGAKNIQYF. For the CDR3, the DNA is TGTGCCAGCAGTTCCACAGGGGCCAAAAACATTCAGTACTTC.

The V gene is TRBV9, the J gene TRBJ2-5, with TRBD2 identical over 9 bases. The CDR3 totals 15 residues. Germline V gene data show CDR1 as SGDLS and CDR2 as YYNGEE. Trimming removed 1 base from V and 4 bases from J; junction bases left unmatched: 5. Here the CDR3 DNA reads TGTGCCAGCAGCGTATCCCCACTAGCGGGAGAGACCCAGTACTTC. Its protein product is CASSVSPLAGETQYF.

The chain is built from TRBV29-1 and TRBJ2-3, with D perhaps TRBD2 (6 bases). This CDR3 spans 14 amino acids. Germline CDR1 is SQVTM and CDR2 is ANQGSEA. V lost 1 base, J lost 0 bases, and 8 bases lay in between. The CDR3 loop reads CSVEGGVSTDTQYF. As DNA, the CDR3 is TGCAGCGTTGAAGGCGGGGTTAGCACAGATACGCAGTATTTT.

This clonotype was observed a handful of times. V is TRBV7-2 and J is TRBJ2-3; maybe TRBD2 (6 bases). Germline-derived CDR1 and CDR2 are SGHTA and FQGNSA. The germline V and J ends were trimmed by 2 bases and 3 bases, with 18 bases remaining between them. CDR3 length equals 17 residues. Here the CDR3 DNA reads TGTGCCAGCAGCTTAAAACGGTTTTACGGGAGTACAGATACGCAGTATTTT. As protein: CASSLKRFYGSTDTQYF.

In this sample, this clonotype turned up a few times. The rearrangement uses TRBV27 and TRBJ1-5; 9 bases map to TRBD1. The CDR3 contains 18 residues. The germline CDR1 and CDR2 sequences are MNHEY and SMNVEV (reference sequence). Unmatched junction bases numbered 8, after V lost 2 bases and J lost 0 bases. Here the CDR3 reads CASSLRGRDRDSNQPQHF. In DNA form, the CDR3 reads TGTGCCAGCAGTTTACGGGGCCGGGACAGGGATAGCAATCAGCCCCAGCATTTT.

In its sample, this clonotype was seen a few times. The gene calls are TRBV20-1 and TRBJ2-1; 8 positions match TRBD1. Germline V gives CDR1 DFQATT, CDR2 SNEGSKA (reference sequence). The CDR3 extends over 16 amino acids. The CDR3 DNA sequence: TGCAGCCCAACACCGGACGGACAGGGTGGATTGAATGAGCAGTTCTTC. It yields the protein CSPTPDGQGGLNEQFF.

The rearrangement uses TRBV29-1 and TRBJ2-2; 9 bases are shared with TRBD1. The germline CDR1 and CDR2 sequences are SQVTM and ANQGSEA. Germline trimming cut 6 bases from V and 6 bases from J; bases unmatched to any gene: 2. The CDR3 is made up of 12 amino acids. CDR3 coding DNA: TGCAGCGTAGGGACAGGGCCCGGGGAGCTGTTTTTT. Protein product: CSVGTGPGELFF.

As to this clonotype: At one of its ends the junction is not consistent with the germline gene, which may arise from a read error. The V gene is TRBV7-7, the J gene TRBJ2-3; D is unresolved. This CDR3 region has 18 residues. The V gene's germline CDR1 is SSHAT and CDR2 FNYEAQ (reference sequence). The CDR3 DNA reads TGTGCTAGCAGCTTAGCACGGACCTTCAAGCTTCCCACAGATACGCAGTATTTT. Translating gives CASSLARTFKLPTDTQYF.